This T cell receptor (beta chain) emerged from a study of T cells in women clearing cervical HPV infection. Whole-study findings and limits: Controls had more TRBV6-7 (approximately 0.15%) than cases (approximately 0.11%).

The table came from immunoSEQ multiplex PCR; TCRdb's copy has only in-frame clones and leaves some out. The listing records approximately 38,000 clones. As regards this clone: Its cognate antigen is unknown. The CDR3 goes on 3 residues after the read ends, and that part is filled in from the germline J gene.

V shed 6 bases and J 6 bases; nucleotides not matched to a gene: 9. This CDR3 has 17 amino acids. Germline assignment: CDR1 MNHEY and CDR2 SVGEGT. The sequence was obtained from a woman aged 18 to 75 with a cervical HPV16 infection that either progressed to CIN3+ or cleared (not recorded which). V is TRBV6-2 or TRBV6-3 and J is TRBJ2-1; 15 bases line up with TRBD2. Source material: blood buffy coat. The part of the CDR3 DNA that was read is TGTGCCAGCAGAGGCTTCGGACTAGCGGGGGGGCTCAATGAG. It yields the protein CASRGFGLAGGLNE. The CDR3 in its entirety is CASRGFGLAGGLNEQFF.